Presented here are 28 T cell receptor beta chains from one specimen sequenced in a study of regulatory T cells in long-lasting Graves disease. The authors built TCR beta libraries using iRepertoire HTBI primers and Arm-PCR of CDR3 regions. TCRdb re-called the multiplex PCR reads through MiXCR, storing one row per CDR3 protein. The top ten clones hold around a sixth of a sample with about 620,000 distinct CDR3 sequences, 15% to 20% of them seen once. Noted time point: newly diagnosed GD, antithyroid drugs for less than 3 months. The authors made the TCR library using RNA they extracted from PBMCs. A further study also used this sample, focusing on T cells in Graves' hyperthyroidism and ophthalmopathy.

Sequenced here: peripheral blood mononuclear cells (PBMCs), sampled at new diagnosis, from a patient treated with antithyroid drugs. The receptors originated from a woman aged 25 to 45 with Graves disease.

This clonotype occurred a few times. The chain is built from TRBV12-3 or TRBV12-4 and TRBJ1-5; D is undetermined. The CDR3 consists of 17 residues. The germline V and J ends were trimmed by 1 base and 7 bases, with 20 bases remaining between them. CDR3 amino acids: CASSLVSGSPFRQPQHF. CDR3 DNA: TGTGCCAGCAGTTTAGTCTCCGGGAGTCCCTTCCGACAGCCCCAGCATTTT.

The chain uses TRBV11-2 and TRBJ2-7; a weak D match, TRBD1 (6 bases). Per germline, CDR1 SGHAT and CDR2 FQNNGV. The CDR3 covers 17 residues. V was clipped by 1 base and J by 5 bases, with 21 bases between them. DNA of the CDR3: TGTGCCAGCAGCTTAGCCCTCTCCGGGACATGGGCCCACGAGCAGTACTTC. This encodes CASSLALSGTWAHEQYF.

The rearrangement uses TRBV20-1 and TRBJ1-2, with D possibly matching TRBD1 (5 bases). Deletions cut 7 bases from V and 1 base from J, with 13 bases between. Looked up from germline, CDR1 is DFQATT and CDR2 is SNEGSKA (reference sequence). The CDR3 consists of 13 residues. The CDR3 bases are TGCAGTGGCCTGACAGAAAGTAACTATGGCTACACCTTC. Protein product: CSGLTESNYGYTF.

J is TRBJ2-6 and V is TRBV29-1; tentatively, D is TRBD2 (5 bases). The CDR3 runs to 13 residues. Trimming took off 5 bases at V and 2 bases at J, with 7 bases between the two ends. Germline loops: CDR1 SQVTM, CDR2 ANQGSEA. This chain's CDR3 is CSVLRAGANVLTF. CDR3 DNA: TGCAGCGTTTTGCGGGCTGGGGCCAACGTCCTGACTTTC.

On this clonotype: This clone may be a read error of a much larger clone one base away. The V and J genes are TRBV12-5 and TRBJ2-1, with TRBD1 matching over 8 bases. Germline V lookup: CDR1 LGHNT, CDR2 FRNRAP. This CDR3 has 16 residues. CDR3 nucleotide sequence: TGTGCTAGTGGCCCCCCCGGGACAGGCTCCTACAATGTGCAGTTCTTC. It is translated as CASGPPGTGSYNVQFF. Full variable domain (outside the CDR3, taken from reference TRBV12-5 and TRBJ2-1): DARVTQTPRHKVTEMGQEVTMRCQPILGHNTVFWYRQTMMQGLELLAYFRNRAPLDDSGMPKDRFSAEMPDATLATLKIQPSEPRDSAVYFCASGPPGTGSYNVQFFGPGTRLTVL.

The rearrangement links TRBV7-9 to TRBJ2-2; D is ambiguous. The ends were cut back, 5 bases at V and 7 bases at J, with 11 bases in the middle. Germline CDR1 is SEHNR and CDR2 is FQNEAQ (reference sequence). CDR3 size: 13 residues. CDR3 DNA: TGTGCCAGCAGCCGGACCAATGGCGGGGAGCTGTTTTTT. Amino acids: CASSRTNGGELFF.

This rearrangement joins TRBV6-1 to TRBJ1-6, with D unresolved. CDR1 and CDR2 (germline): MNHNS, SASEGT. The ends were cut back, 5 bases at V and 7 bases at J, with 9 bases in the middle. The CDR3 length is 13 residues. CDR3: CASSPEINSPLHF. As DNA, the CDR3 is TGTGCCAGCAGTCCCGAGATCAATTCACCCCTCCACTTT.

Only one count was recorded for this clonotype. This rearrangement joins TRBV19 to TRBJ1-5; 9 bases are shared with TRBD1. This CDR3 region has 16 residues. Germline trimming cut 4 bases from V and 6 bases from J; bases unmatched to any gene: 10. Germline V gene sequence: CDR1 LNHDA, CDR2 SQIVND (reference sequence). As DNA, the CDR3 is TGTGCCAGTAGTAGAAGTAACAGGGGGCTTATTCAGCCCCAGCATTTT. Its protein is CASSRSNRGLIQPQHF.

There are many counts of this clonotype. This chain uses TRBV7-2 with TRBJ2-5, with TRBD2 matching 15 bases. Germline loops: CDR1 SGHTA, CDR2 FQGNSA. The J segment lost 4 bases and the V segment lost 5 bases, leaving 2 bases of the junction unmatched. The CDR3 is 15 amino acids. Here the CDR3 DNA reads TGTGCCAGCAGCCAGGGACTAGCGGGAGGAGAGACCCAGTACTTC. It is translated as CASSQGLAGGETQYF.

This clonotype was picked up many times. This chain connects TRBV15 to TRBJ1-1; D ambiguous. Trimming took off 2 bases at V and 1 base at J, with 8 bases between the two ends. This CDR3 contains 14 residues. The V gene's germline CDR1 is LNHNV and CDR2 YYDKDF (reference sequence). CDR3 sequence: CATSRPHENTEAFF. The CDR3 nucleotides are TGTGCCACCAGCAGACCCCATGAGAACACTGAAGCTTTCTTT.

Many counts were recorded for this clonotype. This rearrangement joins TRBV11-2 to TRBJ2-7; D tentatively reads TRBD1 or TRBD2 (5 bases each). V lost 5 bases and J lost 3, with 11 bases in between. The CDR3 runs 13 residues. The germline V gene encodes CDR1 SGHAT and CDR2 FQNNGV. CDR3 residues: CASSLGDDYEQYF. For the CDR3, the DNA is TGTGCCAGCAGCCTGGGGGACGACTACGAGCAGTACTTC.

This clonotype was found many times. The V call is TRBV6-1, the J call TRBJ2-7; 8 bases map to TRBD2. The length of the CDR3 is 15 residues. J gave up 0 bases and V 7 bases, and 8 bases lay outside the gene matches. Germline V gives CDR1 MNHNS, CDR2 SASEGT. CDR3: CASKLTSANSYEQYF. CDR3 DNA: TGTGCCAGCAAGTTGACTAGCGCCAACTCCTACGAGCAGTACTTC.

At least ten counts were recorded for this clonotype. The gene calls are TRBV29-1 and TRBJ1-1; 7 nucleotides align to TRBD1. Germline CDR1 is SQVTM and CDR2 is ANQGSEA. V shed 7 bases, J shed 5 bases, and the junction held 4 bases outside the gene matches. The CDR3 extends over 11 amino acids. CDR3 sequence: CSGYRGTEAFF. CDR3 DNA sequence: TGCAGCGGTTACAGGGGAACTGAAGCTTTCTTT.

This clonotype was found a few times. This sequence joins TRBV6-1 and TRBJ2-2; 12 bases align to TRBD2. The CDR3 is made up of 16 amino acids. Per germline, CDR1 MNHNS and CDR2 SASEGT. With V trimmed by 7 bases and J by 7 bases, 10 bases remained unmatched. The CDR3 reads CASNPGRLAGVGELFF. As DNA, the CDR3 is TGTGCCAGCAATCCTGGGCGACTAGCGGGAGTCGGGGAGCTGTTTTTT.

The table lists this clonotype with many counts. This chain joins TRBV11-1 and TRBJ2-3, with a weak D call TRBD2 (6 bases). Germline V CDR1 and CDR2: SGHAT, FQDESV (reference sequence). This CDR3 region has 16 residues. Trimming cost V 1 base and J 2 bases, with 13 bases left between them. DNA for the CDR3: TGTGCCAGCAGCTTAGGACCCGGGACTTACACAGATACGCAGTATTTT. This sequence encodes CASSLGPGTYTDTQYF. Full variable domain (remainder filled in from reference TRBV11-1 and TRBJ2-3): EAEVAQSPRYKITEKSQAVAFWCDPISGHATLYWYRQILGQGPELLVQFQDESVVDDSQLPKDRFSAERLKGVDSTLKIQPAELGDSAMYLCASSLGPGTYTDTQYFGPGTRLTVL.

The sample holds many counts of this clonotype. The chain is built from TRBV15 and TRBJ1-6; no clear D. Trimming shortened V by 1 base and J by 8 bases, and 6 bases separated the two germline ends. The germline V gene encodes CDR1 LNHNV and CDR2 YYDKDF (reference sequence). The CDR3 covers 13 residues. The CDR3 nucleotides are TGTGCCACCAGCAGAGTTTTCGATTCACCCCTCCACTTT. Its translation: CATSRVFDSPLHF.

This clonotype was counted between two and nine times. Sequence at one end of the junction differs from germline and may be a read error. The chain is built from TRBV6-1 and TRBJ2-1, with 11 bases matching TRBD2. Germline V gene lookup returns CDR1 MNHNS and CDR2 SASEGT. This CDR3 spans 15 amino acids. CDR3 protein: CAGRPTSGRDYEQFF. CDR3 DNA sequence: TGTGCCGGCAGACCAACTAGCGGGAGAGACTATGAGCAGTTCTTC.

This clonotype was observed a few times. The CDR3 coding sequence is TGTGCCAGCAGCTTAGGGCTAGGGAACACCGGGGAGCTGTTTTTT. It codes for CASSLGLGNTGELFF. The chain links TRBV7-9 to TRBJ2-2; D not resolved. Germline values: CDR1 SEHNR, CDR2 FQNEAQ (reference sequence). CDR3 length equals 15 residues. V lost 1 base, J lost 1 base, and 7 bases lay in between.

This clonotype was observed at least ten times. The V and J genes are TRBV5-1 and TRBJ2-3; the D gene is possibly TRBD1 (5 bases). The germline CDR1 and CDR2 sequences are SGHRS and YFSETQ. The germline V and J ends were trimmed by 1 base and 2 bases, with 11 bases remaining between them. This CDR3 comprises 15 residues. This chain's CDR3 is CASSLKRGPTDTQYF. The CDR3 DNA reads TGCGCCAGCAGCTTGAAAAGGGGCCCCACAGATACGCAGTATTTT.

Ten or more counts support this clonotype. The rearrangement links TRBV6-1 to TRBJ1-1; D not resolved. The V gene lost 7 bases and the J gene lost 0 bases, with 3 bases spanning the gap. CDR3 length: 11 amino acids. Germline-derived CDR1 and CDR2 are MNHNS and SASEGT. In DNA form, the CDR3 reads TGTGCCAGCAATGTGAACACTGAAGCTTTCTTT. Its protein product is CASNVNTEAFF.

This clonotype was seen a few times. This rearrangement joins TRBV5-5 to TRBJ1-1; D is undetermined. The CDR3 is 16 amino acids. Germline values: CDR1 SGHKS, CDR2 YYEKEE (reference sequence). Trimming cost V 0 bases and J 1 base, with 13 bases left between them. The CDR3 loop is CASSLAVAVSNTEAFF. In DNA form, the CDR3 reads TGTGCCAGCAGCTTGGCCGTGGCAGTATCGAACACTGAAGCTTTCTTT.

Many counts were recorded for this clonotype. The chain's CDR3 is CSAYRNAKETQYF. CDR3 sequence (DNA): TGCAGTGCCTATAGGAATGCCAAAGAGACCCAGTACTTC. V and J are TRBV20-1 and TRBJ2-5; D unresolved. This CDR3 comprises 13 residues. The germline V and J ends were trimmed by 6 bases and 3 bases, with 14 bases remaining between them. Per the germline V gene, CDR1 is DFQATT and CDR2 is SNEGSKA (reference sequence).

The chain recombines TRBV9 with TRBJ2-5; D might be TRBD2 (5 bases). This CDR3 is 15 amino acids long. The V gene's germline CDR1 is SGDLS and CDR2 YYNGEE. V was cut by 4 bases and J by 5 bases, with 18 bases left in between. The DNA for the CDR3 is TGTGCCAGCAGCCCCGAACCGACCAGCGGTGAGACCCAGTACTTC. This encodes CASSPEPTSGETQYF.

In this sample, this clonotype turned up many times. This chain connects TRBV6-5 to TRBJ2-7; TRBD2 matches at 9 bases. This CDR3 contains 17 residues. Per the germline V gene, CDR1 is MNHEY and CDR2 is SVGAGI. The ends lost 0 bases at V and 1 base at J; junction bases unmatched: 7. CDR3 sequence reads: CASSYSAAGGSSYEQYF. CDR3 sequence (DNA): TGTGCCAGCAGTTACTCAGCAGCGGGAGGTTCATCCTACGAGCAGTACTTC.

The table lists this clonotype with many counts. The genes are TRBV11-2 and TRBJ1-5; 8 bases are a match to TRBD1. V lost 6 bases to trimming and J lost 3 bases; unmatched junction nucleotides: 7. The CDR3 loop spans 15 amino acids. Germline V gene lookup returns CDR1 SGHAT and CDR2 FQNNGV. Here the CDR3 reads CASSTGGSHNQPQHF. In DNA, the CDR3 is TGTGCCAGCAGTACAGGGGGATCTCACAATCAGCCCCAGCATTTT.

This clonotype was found a few times. The gene calls are TRBV12-3 or TRBV12-4 and TRBJ1-5, with D maybe TRBD1 (6 bases). The CDR3 extends over 17 amino acids. Trimming took 6 bases from V and 4 from J, leaving 22 bases between them. Here the CDR3 DNA reads TGTGCCAGCAGCCCATTATTATCCCGGGACACAAATCAGCCCCAGCATTTT. This sequence encodes CASSPLLSRDTNQPQHF.

At least ten counts were recorded for this clonotype. The CDR3 here is CASSPGLATYYGYTF. DNA of the CDR3: TGTGCCAGCAGTCCGGGGCTCGCTACTTACTATGGCTACACCTTC. V is TRBV27 and J is TRBJ1-2; weak D call: TRBD1 (5 bases). The CDR3 contains 15 residues. V dropped 5 bases and J dropped 3 bases, with 16 bases sitting between them. Germline values: CDR1 MNHEY, CDR2 SMNVEV (reference sequence).

This clonotype was found many times. The chain carries TRBV27 and TRBJ1-1; D uncertain. Germline V lookup: CDR1 MNHEY, CDR2 SMNVEV (reference sequence). The CDR3 consists of 14 residues. Trimming took 2 bases from V and 1 from J, leaving 8 bases between them. The chain's CDR3 is CASSLLGSNTEAFF. The CDR3 nucleotides read TGTGCCAGCAGTTTACTTGGTTCGAACACTGAAGCTTTCTTT.